This T cell receptor beta chain was sequenced in a study of T cells in Graves' hyperthyroidism and ophthalmopathy. Study overall: Peripheral blood collection took place at initial diagnosis, before any treatment.

At least ten counts were recorded for this clonotype. Fresh peripheral blood, 10 ml, yielded the PBMCs. Using RNA transcripts as the source, TCR beta CDR3 regions were amplified. HTBI primers were the set used in a first-round RT-PCR of the TCR CDR3. TCRdb ran MiXCR on the multiplex PCR reads and lists one entry per CDR3 protein. Here the sample spans 250,000 to 400,000 distinct CDR3 sequences, roughly 13% being singletons. Germline-derived CDR1 and CDR2 are SQVTM and ANQGSEA. Trimming shortened V by 6 bases and J by 4 bases, and 14 bases separated the two germline ends. CDR3 length: 13 amino acids. This receptor was obtained from a woman aged 35 to 49 with Graves' ophthalmopathy. The sequencing sample was made of blood. The chain has TRBV29-1 and TRBJ2-3; D perhaps matches TRBD1 (6 bases). The CDR3 sequence is CSVATGFADTQYF. CDR3 DNA sequence: TGCAGCGTGGCCACAGGGTTCGCAGATACGCAGTATTTT.